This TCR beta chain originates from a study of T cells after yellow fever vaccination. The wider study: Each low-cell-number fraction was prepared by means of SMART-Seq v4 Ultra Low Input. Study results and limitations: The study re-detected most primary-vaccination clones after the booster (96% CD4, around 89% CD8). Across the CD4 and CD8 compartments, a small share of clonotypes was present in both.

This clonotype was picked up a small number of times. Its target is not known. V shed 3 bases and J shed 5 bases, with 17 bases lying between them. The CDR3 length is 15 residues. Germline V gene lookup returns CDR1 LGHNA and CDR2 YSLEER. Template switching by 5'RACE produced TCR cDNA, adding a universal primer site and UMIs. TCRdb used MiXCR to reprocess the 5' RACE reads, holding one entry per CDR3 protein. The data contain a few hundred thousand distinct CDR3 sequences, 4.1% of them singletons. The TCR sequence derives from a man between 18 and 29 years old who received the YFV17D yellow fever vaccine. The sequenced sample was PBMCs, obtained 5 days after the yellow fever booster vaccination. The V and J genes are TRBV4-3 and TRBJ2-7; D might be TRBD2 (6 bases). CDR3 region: CASSQSPGTENEQYF. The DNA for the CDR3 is TGCGCCAGCAGCCAGAGCCCCGGGACTGAGAACGAGCAGTACTTC.